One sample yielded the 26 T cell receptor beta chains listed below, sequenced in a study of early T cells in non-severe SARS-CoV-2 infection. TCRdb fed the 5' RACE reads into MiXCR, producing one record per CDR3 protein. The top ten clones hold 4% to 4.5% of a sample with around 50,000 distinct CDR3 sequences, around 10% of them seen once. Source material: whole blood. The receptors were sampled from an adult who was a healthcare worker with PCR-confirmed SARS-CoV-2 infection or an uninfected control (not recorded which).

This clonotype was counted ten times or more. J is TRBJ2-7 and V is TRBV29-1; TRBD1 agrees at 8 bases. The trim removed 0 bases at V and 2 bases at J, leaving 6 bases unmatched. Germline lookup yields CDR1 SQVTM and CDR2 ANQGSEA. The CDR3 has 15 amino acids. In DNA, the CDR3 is TGCAGCGTTGAAGATCGTCAGACAGGGGCCTACGAGCAGTACTTC. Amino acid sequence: CSVEDRQTGAYEQYF.

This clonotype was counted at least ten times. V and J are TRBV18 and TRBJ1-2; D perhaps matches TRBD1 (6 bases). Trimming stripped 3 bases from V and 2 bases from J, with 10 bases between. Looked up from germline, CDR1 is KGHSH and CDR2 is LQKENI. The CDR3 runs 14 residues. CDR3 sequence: CASSPSTGNYGYTF. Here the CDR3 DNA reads TGTGCCAGCTCACCTTCGACAGGAAACTATGGCTACACCTTC. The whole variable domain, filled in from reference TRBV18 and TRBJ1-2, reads NAGVMQNPRHLVRRRGQEARLRCSPMKGHSHVYWYRQLPEEGLKFMVYLQKENIIDESGMPKERFSAEFPKEGPSILRIQQVVRGDSAAYFCASSPSTGNYGYTFGSGTRLTVV.

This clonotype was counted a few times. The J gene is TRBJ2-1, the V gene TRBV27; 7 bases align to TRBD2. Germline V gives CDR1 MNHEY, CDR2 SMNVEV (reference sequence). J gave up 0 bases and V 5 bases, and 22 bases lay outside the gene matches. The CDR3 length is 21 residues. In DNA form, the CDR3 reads TGTGCCAGCAGTCGCACGTATAGACTAGCCGCAACGATAGCCTCCTACAATGAGCAGTTCTTC. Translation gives CASSRTYRLAATIASYNEQFF.

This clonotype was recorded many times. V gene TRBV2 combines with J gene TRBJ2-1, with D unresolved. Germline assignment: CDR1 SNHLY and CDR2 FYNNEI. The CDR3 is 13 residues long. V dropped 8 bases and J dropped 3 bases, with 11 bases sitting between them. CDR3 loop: CASAPDDYNEQFF. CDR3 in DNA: TGTGCCAGCGCTCCAGACGACTACAATGAGCAGTTCTTC.

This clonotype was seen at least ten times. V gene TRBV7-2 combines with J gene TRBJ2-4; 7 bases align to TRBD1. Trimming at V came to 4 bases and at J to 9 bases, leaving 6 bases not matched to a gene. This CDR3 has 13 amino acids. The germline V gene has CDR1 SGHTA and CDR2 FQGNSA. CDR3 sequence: CASSSPTGLIQYF. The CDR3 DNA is TGTGCCAGCAGCTCCCCGACAGGGCTCATTCAGTACTTC.

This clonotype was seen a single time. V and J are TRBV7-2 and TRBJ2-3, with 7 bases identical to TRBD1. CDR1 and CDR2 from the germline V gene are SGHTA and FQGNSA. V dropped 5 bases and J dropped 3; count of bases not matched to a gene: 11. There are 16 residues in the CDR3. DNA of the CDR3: TGTGCCAGCAGCCAGCGGAAGGGGGCTCGGACAGATACGCAGTATTTT. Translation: CASSQRKGARTDTQYF. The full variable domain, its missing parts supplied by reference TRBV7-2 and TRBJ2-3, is GAGVSQSPSNKVTEKGKDVELRCDPISGHTALYWYRQSLGQGLEFLIYFQGNSAPDKSGLPSDRFSAERTGGSVSTLTIQRTQQEDSAVYLCASSQRKGARTDTQYFGPGTRLTVL.

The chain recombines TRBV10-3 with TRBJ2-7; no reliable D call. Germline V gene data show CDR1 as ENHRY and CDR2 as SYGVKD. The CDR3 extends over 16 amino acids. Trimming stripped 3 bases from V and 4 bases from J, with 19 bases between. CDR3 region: CAISDPPDLGTYEQYF. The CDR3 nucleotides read TGTGCCATCAGTGACCCCCCGGACCTCGGTACATACGAGCAGTACTTC.

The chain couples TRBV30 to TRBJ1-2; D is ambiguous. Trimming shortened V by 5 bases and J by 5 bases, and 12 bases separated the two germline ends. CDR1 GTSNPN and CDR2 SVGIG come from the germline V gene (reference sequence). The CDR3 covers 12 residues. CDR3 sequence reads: CAWAGPGYGYTF. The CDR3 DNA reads TGTGCCTGGGCCGGGCCGGGGTATGGCTACACCTTC.

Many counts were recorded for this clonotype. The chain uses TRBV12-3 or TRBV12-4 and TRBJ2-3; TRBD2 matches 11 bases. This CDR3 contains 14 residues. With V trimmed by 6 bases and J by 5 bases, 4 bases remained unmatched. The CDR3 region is CASRIAGGVDTQYF. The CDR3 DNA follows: TGTGCCAGCAGAATAGCGGGAGGGGTAGATACGCAGTATTTT.

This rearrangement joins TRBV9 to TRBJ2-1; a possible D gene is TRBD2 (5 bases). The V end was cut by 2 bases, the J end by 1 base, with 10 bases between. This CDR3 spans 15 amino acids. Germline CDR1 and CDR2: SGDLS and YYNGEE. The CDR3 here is CASSVTGSSYNEQFF. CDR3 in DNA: TGTGCCAGCAGCGTTACGGGGTCGTCCTACAATGAGCAGTTCTTC.

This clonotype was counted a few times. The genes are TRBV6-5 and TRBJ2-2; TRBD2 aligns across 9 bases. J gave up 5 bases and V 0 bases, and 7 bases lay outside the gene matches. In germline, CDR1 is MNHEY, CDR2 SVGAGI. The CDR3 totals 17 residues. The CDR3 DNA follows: TGTGCCAGCAGTTACTCGCGGCTAGCGGGGAAGACCGGGGAGCTGTTTTTT. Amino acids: CASSYSRLAGKTGELFF.

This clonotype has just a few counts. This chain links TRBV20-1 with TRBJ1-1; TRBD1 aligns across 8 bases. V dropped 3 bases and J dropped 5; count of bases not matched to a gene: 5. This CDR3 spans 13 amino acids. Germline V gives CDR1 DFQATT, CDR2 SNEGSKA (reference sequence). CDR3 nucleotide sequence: TGCAGTGCTAGCGGACAGGGAAGGACTGAAGCTTTCTTT. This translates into CSASGQGRTEAFF.

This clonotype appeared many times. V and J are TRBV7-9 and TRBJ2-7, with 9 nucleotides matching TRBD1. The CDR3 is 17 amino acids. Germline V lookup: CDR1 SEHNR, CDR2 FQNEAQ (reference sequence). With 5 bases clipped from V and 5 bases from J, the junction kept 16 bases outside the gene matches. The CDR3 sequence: CASSAFLGQGPSHEQYF. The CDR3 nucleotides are TGTGCCAGCAGCGCGTTCCTAGGACAGGGGCCGTCCCACGAGCAGTACTTC. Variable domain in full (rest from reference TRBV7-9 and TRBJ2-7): DTGVSQNPRHKITKRGQNVTFRCDPISEHNRLYWYRQTLGQGPEFLTYFQNEAQLEKSRLLSDRFSAERPKGSFSTLEIQRTEQGDSAMYLCASSAFLGQGPSHEQYFGPGTRLTVT.

The CDR3 loop reads CASSTVQGAVTEAFF. Written as DNA, the CDR3 is TGCGCCAGCAGCACCGTACAGGGGGCGGTCACTGAAGCTTTCTTT. The rearrangement links TRBV5-1 to TRBJ1-1; 9 bases are shared with TRBD1. J was trimmed by 4 bases and V by 4 bases; bases with no gene match: 8. The CDR3 has 15 amino acids. Germline-derived CDR1 and CDR2 are SGHRS and YFSETQ.

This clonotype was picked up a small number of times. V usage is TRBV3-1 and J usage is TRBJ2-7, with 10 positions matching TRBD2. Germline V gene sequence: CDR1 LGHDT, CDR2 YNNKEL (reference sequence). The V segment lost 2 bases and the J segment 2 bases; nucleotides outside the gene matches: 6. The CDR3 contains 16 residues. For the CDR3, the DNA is TGTGCCAGCAGCCAACTTATTAGCGGGAGGCCCTACGAGCAGTACTTC. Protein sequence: CASSQLISGRPYEQYF.

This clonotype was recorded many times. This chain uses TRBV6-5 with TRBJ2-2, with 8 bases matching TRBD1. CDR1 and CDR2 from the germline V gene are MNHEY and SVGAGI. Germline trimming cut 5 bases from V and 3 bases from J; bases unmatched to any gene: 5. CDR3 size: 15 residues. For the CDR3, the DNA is TGTGCCAGCAGTCCCACAGGGGGATACACCGGGGAGCTGTTTTTT. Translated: CASSPTGGYTGELFF.

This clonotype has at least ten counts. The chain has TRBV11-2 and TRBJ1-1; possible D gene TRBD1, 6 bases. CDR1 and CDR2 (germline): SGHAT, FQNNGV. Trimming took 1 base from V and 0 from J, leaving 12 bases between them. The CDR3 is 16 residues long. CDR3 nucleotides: TGTGCCAGCAGCTTAGCTCCAGGGGACATGAACACTGAAGCTTTCTTT. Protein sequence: CASSLAPGDMNTEAFF.

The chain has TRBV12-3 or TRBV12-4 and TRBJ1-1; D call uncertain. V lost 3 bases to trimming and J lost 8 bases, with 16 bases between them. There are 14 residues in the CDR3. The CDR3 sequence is CASSLRGHRREAFF. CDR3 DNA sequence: TGTGCCAGCAGTTTGAGAGGGCACCGGAGGGAAGCTTTCTTT.

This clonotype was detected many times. The CDR3 DNA is TGCAGCGTTGTATCAGCGGGAGCAGATACGCAGTATTTT. Translation gives CSVVSAGADTQYF. The V call is TRBV29-1, the J call TRBJ2-3, with 8 bases identical to TRBD2. The CDR3 extends over 13 amino acids. V gave up 4 bases and J gave up 4 bases; unmatched junction bases: 4. The germline CDR1 and CDR2 sequences are SQVTM and ANQGSEA.

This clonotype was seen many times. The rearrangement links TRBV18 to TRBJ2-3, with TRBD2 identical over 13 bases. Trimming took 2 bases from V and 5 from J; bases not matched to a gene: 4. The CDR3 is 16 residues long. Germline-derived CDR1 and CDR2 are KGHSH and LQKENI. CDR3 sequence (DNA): TGTGCCAGCTCACCATCGACTAGCGGGGGGAGAGATACGCAGTATTTT. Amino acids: CASSPSTSGGRDTQYF. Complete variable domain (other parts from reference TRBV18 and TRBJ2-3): NAGVMQNPRHLVRRRGQEARLRCSPMKGHSHVYWYRQLPEEGLKFMVYLQKENIIDESGMPKERFSAEFPKEGPSILRIQQVVRGDSAAYFCASSPSTSGGRDTQYFGPGTRLTVL.

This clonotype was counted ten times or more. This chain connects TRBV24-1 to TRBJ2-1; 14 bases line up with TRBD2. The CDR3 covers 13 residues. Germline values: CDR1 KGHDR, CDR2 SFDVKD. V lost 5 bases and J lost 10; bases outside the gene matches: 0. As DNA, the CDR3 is TGTGCCACCAGTGGACTAGCGGGGGGGGAGCAGTTCTTC. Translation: CATSGLAGGEQFF.

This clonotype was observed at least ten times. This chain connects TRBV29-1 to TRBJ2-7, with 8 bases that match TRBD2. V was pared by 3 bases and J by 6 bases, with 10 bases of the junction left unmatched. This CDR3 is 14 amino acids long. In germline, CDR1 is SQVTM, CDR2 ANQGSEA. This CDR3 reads CSVDTILSGGEQYF. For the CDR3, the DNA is TGCAGCGTTGACACCATTCTGAGCGGGGGCGAGCAGTACTTC.

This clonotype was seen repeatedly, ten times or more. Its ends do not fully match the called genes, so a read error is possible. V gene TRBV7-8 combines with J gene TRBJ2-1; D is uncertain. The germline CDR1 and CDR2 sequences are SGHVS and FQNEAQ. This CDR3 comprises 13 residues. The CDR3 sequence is CASSLGTYNEQFF. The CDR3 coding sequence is TGTGCCAGCAGCTTAGGTACCTATAATGAGCAGTTCTTC.

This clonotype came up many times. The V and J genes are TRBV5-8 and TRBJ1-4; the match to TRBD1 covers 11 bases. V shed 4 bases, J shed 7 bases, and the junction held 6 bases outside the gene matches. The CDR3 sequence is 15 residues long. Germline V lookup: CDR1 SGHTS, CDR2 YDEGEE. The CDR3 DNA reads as TGTGCCAGCAGCAAGGGGACAGGGGGTACTGAAAAACTGTTTTTT. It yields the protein CASSKGTGGTEKLFF.

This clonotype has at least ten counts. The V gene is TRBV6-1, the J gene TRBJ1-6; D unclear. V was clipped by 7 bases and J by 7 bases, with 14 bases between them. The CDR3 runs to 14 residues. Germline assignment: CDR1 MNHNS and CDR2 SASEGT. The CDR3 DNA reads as TGTGCCAGCAACAGACTAGTGGGGAATTCACCCCTCCACTTT. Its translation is CASNRLVGNSPLHF.

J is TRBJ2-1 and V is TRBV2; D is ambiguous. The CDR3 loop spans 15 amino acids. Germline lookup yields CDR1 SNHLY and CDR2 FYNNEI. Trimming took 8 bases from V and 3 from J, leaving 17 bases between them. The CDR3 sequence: CASGPVEVIYNEQFF. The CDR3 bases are TGTGCCAGCGGGCCCGTAGAAGTAATCTACAATGAGCAGTTCTTC.